A single sample gave rise to the 20 T cell receptor beta chains below, sequenced in a study of blood T cell repertoires in COVID-19. The repertoire was sequenced with immunoSEQ multiplex PCR; TCRdb's copy has only in-frame clones and lacks some. Among 200,000 to 250,000 clones listed, roughly 80% were seen once. Specimen: peripheral blood. Receptor source: an elderly man with acute or convalescent COVID-19.

J is TRBJ2-1 and V is TRBV6-5; D possibly corresponds to TRBD2 (6 bases). There are 15 residues in the CDR3. Deletions cut 6 bases from V and 0 bases from J, with 12 bases between. Germline assignment: CDR1 MNHEY and CDR2 SVGAGI. CDR3 DNA: TGTGCCAGCAGGGGACTTGCTAACTCCTACAATGAGCAGTTCTTC. This sequence encodes CASRGLANSYNEQFF.

V and J are TRBV21-1 and TRBJ2-7; the D segment call TRBD1 is taken from the table without a DNA check. TRBV21-1 is noted as a pseudogene. The CDR3 covers 17 residues. CDR3 DNA: TGTGCCAGCATCCCAGCCGACACAGGGACCAGCTCCTACGAGCAGTACTTC. It codes for CASIPADTGTSSYEQYF.

The chain employs TRBV11-3 and TRBJ2-1; the match to TRBD2 covers 8 bases. This CDR3 has 16 residues. V dropped 1 base and J dropped 5; count of bases not matched to a gene: 7. CDR1 and CDR2 from the germline V gene are SGHNT and YENEEA. CDR3 protein: CASSLGIRAGDNEQFF. CDR3 sequence (DNA): TGTGCCAGCAGCTTAGGCATACGAGCGGGAGACAATGAGCAGTTCTTC.

For this clone: A much larger clone differs from this one at a single base, so this may be a read error. The chain combines TRBV27 with TRBJ2-7, with TRBD1 matching over 10 bases. The CDR3 consists of 16 residues. V trimming: 6 bases; J trimming: 7 bases; junction bases outside the gene matches: 15. CDR1 is MNHEY, CDR2 SMNVEV, per germline (reference sequence). The CDR3 region has the DNA TGTGCCAGCAGCACACTCTTCCGGGACAGGGGTTCGGAGCAGTACTTC. Translated, it gives CASSTLFRDRGSEQYF.

This chain uses TRBV10-3 with TRBJ1-4; the match to TRBD1 covers 9 bases. CDR3 length: 14 amino acids. Unmatched junction bases numbered 7, after V lost 8 bases and J lost 6 bases. Per the germline V gene, CDR1 is ENHRY and CDR2 is SYGVKD. DNA for the CDR3: TGTGCCATCCGGGGACAGGGCCGTGATGAAAAACTGTTTTTT. Protein product: CAIRGQGRDEKLFF.

This chain joins TRBV30 and TRBJ1-5; D is perhaps TRBD1 (5 bases). Germline V gene data show CDR1 as GTSNPN and CDR2 as SVGIG (reference sequence). V was trimmed by 5 bases and J by 0 bases, leaving 14 bases between them. The CDR3 is 15 amino acids. The CDR3 sequence: CAWDPNGASNQPQHF. The CDR3 bases are TGTGCCTGGGATCCCAATGGGGCTAGCAATCAGCCCCAGCATTTT. Looking up the rest from reference TRBV30 and TRBJ1-5 gives the full variable domain: SQTIHQWPATLVQPVGSPLSLECTVEGTSNPNLYWYRQAAGRGLQLLFYSVGIGQISSEVPQNLSASRPQDRQFILSSKKLLLSDSGFYLCAWDPNGASNQPQHFGDGTRLSIL.

The DNA of the CDR3 is TGTGCCAGCTCACTTACAGCCTCGGTGCAGGATCAGCCCCAGCATTTT. Protein product: CASSLTASVQDQPQHF. This chain uses TRBV18 with TRBJ1-5; D is undetermined. The ends were cut back, 4 bases at V and 5 bases at J, with 18 bases in the middle. Germline CDR1 is KGHSH and CDR2 is LQKENI. The CDR3 contains 16 residues.

J is TRBJ2-7 and V is TRBV11-2; a weak D match, TRBD1 (6 bases). The CDR3 extends over 16 amino acids. Trimming cost V 4 bases and J 3 bases, with 19 bases left between them. CDR1 and CDR2 from the germline V gene are SGHAT and FQNNGV. CDR3 coding DNA: TGTGCCAGCAGCTCCTACCCCGCCGGACAGAGCTACGAGCAGTACTTC. This gives the protein CASSSYPAGQSYEQYF.

The genes are TRBV5-5 and TRBJ2-1; the D gene is possibly TRBD1 (6 bases). Trimming took 3 bases from V and 10 from J, leaving 17 bases between them. This CDR3 region has 14 residues. The germline V gene has CDR1 SGHKS and CDR2 YYEKEE (reference sequence). This CDR3 reads CASSYPTGTEEQFF. The CDR3, as DNA: TGTGCCAGCAGCTATCCCACAGGGACCGAGGAGCAGTTCTTC.

V is TRBV7-9 and J is TRBJ1-1, with 9 bases aligning to TRBD1. Per germline, CDR1 SEHNR and CDR2 FQNEAQ (reference sequence). The CDR3 consists of 14 residues. V dropped 3 bases and J dropped 2; count of bases not matched to a gene: 1. The CDR3 nucleotides read TGTGCCAGCAGCTTGGACAGGGGAAACACTGAAGCTTTCTTT. This encodes CASSLDRGNTEAFF.

V gene TRBV4-2 combines with J gene TRBJ1-4; D unclear. This CDR3 region has 15 residues. Trimming stripped 1 base from V and 6 bases from J, with 12 bases between. Looked up from germline, CDR1 is LGHNA and CDR2 is YNFKEQ. The CDR3 loop is CASSQGWTEDEKLFF. For the CDR3, the DNA is TGTGCCAGCAGCCAAGGTTGGACTGAGGATGAAAAACTGTTTTTT.

This sequence joins TRBV19 and TRBJ2-7; TRBD1 aligns across 10 bases. CDR1 and CDR2 from the germline V gene are LNHDA and SQIVND (reference sequence). The CDR3 is made up of 14 amino acids. After removal of 6 bases from V and 3 bases from J, the junction contained 5 bases not matched to a gene. The CDR3 here is CASRYRDRGYEQYF. CDR3 sequence (DNA): TGTGCCAGTAGATACCGGGACAGGGGCTACGAGCAGTACTTC.

The chain uses TRBV4-1 and TRBJ1-1, with 7 bases identical to TRBD1. The J segment lost 5 bases and the V segment lost 0 bases, leaving 3 bases of the junction unmatched. The CDR3 runs to 14 residues. Germline CDR1 reads MGHRA; CDR2 reads YSYEKL. In DNA form, the CDR3 reads TGCGCCAGCAGCCAAGAAAACAGGGGAACTGAAGCTTTCTTT. It yields the protein CASSQENRGTEAFF.

The gene calls are TRBV13 and TRBJ2-3, with D maybe TRBD1 (5 bases). V lost 3 bases to trimming and J lost 6 bases, with 13 bases between them. The CDR3 consists of 14 residues. CDR1 and CDR2 (germline): PRHDT, FYEKMQ (reference sequence). In nucleotides, the CDR3 is TGTGCCAGCAGCTTCGGACACCGGACGGATACGCAGTATTTT. Residues: CASSFGHRTDTQYF.

CDR3 loop: CASSLVASYEQYF. CDR3 bases: TGTGCCAGCAGTTTAGTGGCCTCCTACGAGCAGTACTTC. The chain has TRBV12-3 or TRBV12-4 and TRBJ2-7; no clear D gene. V was shortened by 1 base and J by 0 bases, with 4 bases between the two germline ends. The CDR3 totals 13 residues.

V is TRBV7-9 and J is TRBJ1-5; TRBD1 matches at 7 bases. The CDR3 has 16 amino acids. The V and J ends lost 1 base and 4 bases, in that order; junction bases with no gene match: 7. CDR1 and CDR2 from the germline V gene are SEHNR and FQNEAQ (reference sequence). CDR3 DNA: TGTGCCAGCAGCTTAGTCTCAGGGGGGCGGAATCAGCCCCAGCATTTT. Encoded protein: CASSLVSGGRNQPQHF.

The rearrangement uses TRBV6-2 or TRBV6-3 and TRBJ2-4; the match to TRBD2 covers 11 bases. CDR3 length: 17 amino acids. Looked up from germline, CDR1 is MNHEY and CDR2 is SVGEGT. The ends lost 6 bases at V and 1 base at J; junction bases unmatched: 8. For the CDR3, the DNA is TGTGCCAGCAGCCAGCCACCTAGCGGGGGGGCCAAAAACATTCAGTACTTC. As protein: CASSQPPSGGAKNIQYF.

J is TRBJ2-5 and V is TRBV7-9; TRBD1 matches 7 bases. CDR3 size: 15 residues. The germline V gene encodes CDR1 SEHNR and CDR2 FQNEAQ (reference sequence). After removal of 8 bases from V and 2 bases from J, the junction contained 11 bases not matched to a gene. The CDR3 region has the DNA TGTGCCAGCCGCCCGAAGGGGGCTGGGCAAGAGACCCAGTACTTC. Translated, it gives CASRPKGAGQETQYF.

The chain employs TRBV12-5 and TRBJ1-1; 7 positions agree with TRBD1. Trimming at V came to 0 bases and at J to 4 bases, leaving 5 bases not matched to a gene. Per the germline V gene, CDR1 is LGHNT and CDR2 is FRNRAP. This CDR3 is 15 amino acids long. DNA of the CDR3: TGTGCTAGTGGTTTGGTACTCGGGACAGTCACTGAAGCTTTCTTT. Residues: CASGLVLGTVTEAFF.

V and J are TRBV11-2 and TRBJ1-1; perhaps TRBD1 as D (5 bases). Germline CDR1 reads SGHAT; CDR2 reads FQNNGV. Between the trimmed V and J ends, which lost 9 bases and 0 bases, there was a span of 17 bases. The CDR3 totals 15 residues. The CDR3 protein is CASAAGGVMNTEAFF. CDR3 sequence (DNA): TGTGCCAGTGCAGCCGGGGGGGTCATGAACACTGAAGCTTTCTTT.